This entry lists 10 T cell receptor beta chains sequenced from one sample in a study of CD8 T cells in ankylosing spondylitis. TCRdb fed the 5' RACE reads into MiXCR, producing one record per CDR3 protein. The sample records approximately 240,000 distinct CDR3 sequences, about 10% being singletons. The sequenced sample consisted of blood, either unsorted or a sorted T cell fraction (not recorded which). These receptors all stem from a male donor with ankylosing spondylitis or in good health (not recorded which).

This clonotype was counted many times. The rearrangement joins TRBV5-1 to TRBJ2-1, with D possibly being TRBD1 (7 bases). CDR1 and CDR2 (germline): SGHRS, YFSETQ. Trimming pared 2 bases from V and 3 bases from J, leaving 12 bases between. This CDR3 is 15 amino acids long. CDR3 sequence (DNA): TGCGCCAGCAGCTTTACCCAGGGGGGCTACAATGAGCAGTTCTTC. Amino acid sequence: CASSFTQGGYNEQFF.

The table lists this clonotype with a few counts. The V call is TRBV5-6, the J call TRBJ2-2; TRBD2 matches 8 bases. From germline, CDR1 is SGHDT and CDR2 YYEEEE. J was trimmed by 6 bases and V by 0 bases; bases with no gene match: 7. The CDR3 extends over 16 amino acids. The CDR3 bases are TGTGCCAGCAGCTTGGCCCCCAAGCGGGGGCCCGGGGAGCTGTTTTTT. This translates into CASSLAPKRGPGELFF.

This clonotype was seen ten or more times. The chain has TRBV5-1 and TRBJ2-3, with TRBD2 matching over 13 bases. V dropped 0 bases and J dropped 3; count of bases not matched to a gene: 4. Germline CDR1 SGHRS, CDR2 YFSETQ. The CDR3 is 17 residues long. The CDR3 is CASSLELAGGKTDTQYF. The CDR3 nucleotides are TGCGCCAGCAGCTTGGAACTAGCGGGAGGGAAGACAGATACGCAGTATTTT.

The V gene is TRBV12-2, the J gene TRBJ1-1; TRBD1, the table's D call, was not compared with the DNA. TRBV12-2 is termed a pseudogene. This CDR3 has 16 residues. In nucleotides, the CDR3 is TGTGCAAGTCGCACCAGTCTCCCTGAGGGGAACACTGAAGCTTTCTTT. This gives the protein CASRTSLPEGNTEAFF.

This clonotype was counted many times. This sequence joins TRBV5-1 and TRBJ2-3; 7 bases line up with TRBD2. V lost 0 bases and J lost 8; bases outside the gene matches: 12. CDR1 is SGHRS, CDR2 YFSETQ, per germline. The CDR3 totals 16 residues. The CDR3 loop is CASSLEASGTFVTQYF. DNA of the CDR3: TGCGCCAGCAGCTTGGAGGCTAGCGGTACATTTGTTACGCAGTATTTT.

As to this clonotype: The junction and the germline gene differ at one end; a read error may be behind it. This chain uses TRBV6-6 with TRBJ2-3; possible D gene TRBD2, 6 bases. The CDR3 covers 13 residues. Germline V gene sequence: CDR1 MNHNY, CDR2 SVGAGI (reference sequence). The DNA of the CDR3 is TGTACCAGCAGCCTCGGGGAGGCTTGGGGGCAGTATTTT. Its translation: CTSSLGEAWGQYF.

The CDR3 nucleotides read TGTGCCAGCAGCTTAAGGCGGGGCGGGAGCACAGATACGCAGTATTTT. This gives the protein CASSLRRGGSTDTQYF. J is TRBJ2-3 and V is TRBV7-9, with D maybe TRBD2 (6 bases). The CDR3 is made up of 16 amino acids. Germline V gene data show CDR1 as SEHNR and CDR2 as FQNEAQ (reference sequence). Trimming stripped 2 bases from V and 0 bases from J, with 12 bases between.

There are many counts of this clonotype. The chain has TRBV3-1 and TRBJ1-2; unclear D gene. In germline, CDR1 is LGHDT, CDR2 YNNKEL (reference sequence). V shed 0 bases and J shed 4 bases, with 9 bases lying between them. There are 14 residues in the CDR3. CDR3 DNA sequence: TGTGCCAGCAGCCAAGATCGGGGTGGCTATGGCTACACCTTC. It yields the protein CASSQDRGGYGYTF.

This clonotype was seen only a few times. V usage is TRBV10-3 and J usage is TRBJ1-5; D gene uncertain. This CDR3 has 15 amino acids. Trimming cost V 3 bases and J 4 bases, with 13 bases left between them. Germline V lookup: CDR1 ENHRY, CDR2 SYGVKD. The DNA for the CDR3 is TGTGCCATCAGTGAATATTCTCCTTCAAATCAGCCCCAGCATTTT. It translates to CAISEYSPSNQPQHF.

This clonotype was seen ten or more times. This chain's CDR3 is CASSSGQTQGQQYF. The CDR3 nucleotides read TGCGCCAGCAGCTCGGGCCAAACTCAGGGGCAGCAGTACTTC. The V gene is TRBV5-1, the J gene TRBJ2-7, with D perhaps matching TRBD1 (6 bases). Germline loops: CDR1 SGHRS, CDR2 YFSETQ. Trimming removed 3 bases at V and 8 bases at J, with 18 bases between. CDR3 length: 14 residues.